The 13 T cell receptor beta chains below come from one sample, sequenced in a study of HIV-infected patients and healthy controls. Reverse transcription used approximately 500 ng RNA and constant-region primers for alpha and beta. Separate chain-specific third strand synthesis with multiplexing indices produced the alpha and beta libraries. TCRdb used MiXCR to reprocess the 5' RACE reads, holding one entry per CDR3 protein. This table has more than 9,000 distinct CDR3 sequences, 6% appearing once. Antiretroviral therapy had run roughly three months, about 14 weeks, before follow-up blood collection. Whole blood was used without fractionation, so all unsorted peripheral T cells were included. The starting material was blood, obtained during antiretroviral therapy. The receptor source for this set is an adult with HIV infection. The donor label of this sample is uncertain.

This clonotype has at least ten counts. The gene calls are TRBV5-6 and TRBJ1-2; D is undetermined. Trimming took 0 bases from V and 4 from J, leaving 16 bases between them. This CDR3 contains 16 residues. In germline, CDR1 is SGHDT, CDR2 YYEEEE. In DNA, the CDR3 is TGTGCCAGCAGCTTGGCCCGGGGAAGTTTGGGCTATGGCTACACCTTC. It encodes CASSLARGSLGYGYTF.

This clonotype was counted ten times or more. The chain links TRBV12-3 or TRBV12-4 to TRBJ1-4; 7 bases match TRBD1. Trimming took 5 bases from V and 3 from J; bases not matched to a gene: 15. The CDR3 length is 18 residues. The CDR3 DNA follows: TGTGCCAGCAGTACGAGAACCCAGGGGGTCATGGCTAATGAAAAACTGTTTTTT. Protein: CASSTRTQGVMANEKLFF.

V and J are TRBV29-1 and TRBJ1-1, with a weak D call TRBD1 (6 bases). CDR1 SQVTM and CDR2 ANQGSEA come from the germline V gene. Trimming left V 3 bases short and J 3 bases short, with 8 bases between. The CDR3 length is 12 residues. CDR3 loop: CSVDRGHTEAFF. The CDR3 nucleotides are TGCAGCGTTGACAGGGGTCACACTGAAGCTTTCTTT. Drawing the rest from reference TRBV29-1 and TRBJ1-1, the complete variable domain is SAVISQKPSRDICQRGTSLTIQCQVDSQVTMMFWYRQQPGQSLTLIATANQGSEATYESGFVIDKFPISRPNLTFSTLTVSNMSPEDSSIYLCSVDRGHTEAFFGQGTRLTVV.

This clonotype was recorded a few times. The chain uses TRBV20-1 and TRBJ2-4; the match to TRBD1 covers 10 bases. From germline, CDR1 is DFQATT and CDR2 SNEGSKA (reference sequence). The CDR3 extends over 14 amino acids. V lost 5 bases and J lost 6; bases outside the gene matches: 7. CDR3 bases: TGCAGTGCTTTACCGGGACAGGGGCGAAACATTCAGTACTTC. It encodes CSALPGQGRNIQYF.

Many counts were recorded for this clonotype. The DNA for the CDR3 is TGTGCCAGTAGTATAAGGGGCAGTAGCAATCAGCCCCAGCATTTT. Protein: CASSIRGSSNQPQHF. The rearrangement uses TRBV19 and TRBJ1-5; TRBD1 might be the D (5 bases). Germline lookup yields CDR1 LNHDA and CDR2 SQIVND (reference sequence). V was cut by 2 bases and J by 0 bases, with 8 bases left in between. The CDR3 contains 15 residues.

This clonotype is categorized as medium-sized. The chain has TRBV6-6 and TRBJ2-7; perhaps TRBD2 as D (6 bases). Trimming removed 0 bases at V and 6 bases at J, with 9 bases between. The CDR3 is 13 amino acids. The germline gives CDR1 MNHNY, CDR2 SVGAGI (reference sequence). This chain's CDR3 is CASSYSGGTEQYF. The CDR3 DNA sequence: TGTGCCAGCAGTTACTCTGGGGGGACCGAGCAGTACTTC.

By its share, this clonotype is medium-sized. Here the CDR3 reads CASSSRTGGDGYTF. The CDR3 nucleotides are TGTGCCAGCAGTTCACGGACAGGGGGCGATGGCTACACCTTC. V and J are TRBV12-3 or TRBV12-4 and TRBJ1-2; 11 nucleotides match TRBD1. Trimming cost V 4 bases and J 6 bases; bases outside gene matches: 4. This CDR3 has 14 amino acids.

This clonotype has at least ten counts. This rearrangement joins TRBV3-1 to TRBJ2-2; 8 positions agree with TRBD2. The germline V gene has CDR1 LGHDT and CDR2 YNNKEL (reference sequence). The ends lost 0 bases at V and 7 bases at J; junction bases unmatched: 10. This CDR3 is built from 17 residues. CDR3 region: CASSQDQREKGVGELFF. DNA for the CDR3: TGTGCCAGCAGCCAAGATCAGCGGGAGAAGGGAGTCGGGGAGCTGTTTTTT.

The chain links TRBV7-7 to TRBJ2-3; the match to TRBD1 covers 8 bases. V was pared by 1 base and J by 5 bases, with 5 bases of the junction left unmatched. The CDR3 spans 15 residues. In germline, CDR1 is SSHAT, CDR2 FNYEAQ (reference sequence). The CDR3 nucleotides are TGTGCCAGCAGCTTAGGGTCAGGGGGCTTAGATACGCAGTATTTT. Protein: CASSLGSGGLDTQYF.

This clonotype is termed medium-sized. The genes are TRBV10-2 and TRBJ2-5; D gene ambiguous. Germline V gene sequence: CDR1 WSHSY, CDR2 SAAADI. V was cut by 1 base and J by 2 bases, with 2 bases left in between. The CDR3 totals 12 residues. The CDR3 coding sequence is TGCGCCAGCAGTGAGTTTCAAGAGACCCAGTACTTC. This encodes CASSEFQETQYF.

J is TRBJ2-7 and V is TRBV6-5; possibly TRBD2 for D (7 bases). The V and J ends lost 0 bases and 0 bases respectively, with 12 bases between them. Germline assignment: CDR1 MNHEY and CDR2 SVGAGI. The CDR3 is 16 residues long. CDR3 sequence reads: CASSYSVGGASYEQYF. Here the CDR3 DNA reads TGTGCCAGCAGTTACTCGGTTGGGGGGGCCTCCTACGAGCAGTACTTC.

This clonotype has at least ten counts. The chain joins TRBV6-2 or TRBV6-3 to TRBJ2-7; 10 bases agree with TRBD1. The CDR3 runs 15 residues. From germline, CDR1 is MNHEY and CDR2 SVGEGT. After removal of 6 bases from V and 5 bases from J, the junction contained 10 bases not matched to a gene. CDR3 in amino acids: CASSPGGQGNDEQYF. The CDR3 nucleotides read TGTGCCAGCAGCCCCGGGGGACAGGGGAACGACGAGCAGTACTTC.

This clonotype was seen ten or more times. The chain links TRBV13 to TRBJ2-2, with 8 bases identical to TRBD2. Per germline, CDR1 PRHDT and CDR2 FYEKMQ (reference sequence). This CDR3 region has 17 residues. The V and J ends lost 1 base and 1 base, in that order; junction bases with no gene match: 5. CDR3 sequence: CASSLELAGMNTGELFF. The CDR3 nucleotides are TGTGCCAGCAGCTTAGAATTAGCGGGGATGAACACCGGGGAGCTGTTTTTT.